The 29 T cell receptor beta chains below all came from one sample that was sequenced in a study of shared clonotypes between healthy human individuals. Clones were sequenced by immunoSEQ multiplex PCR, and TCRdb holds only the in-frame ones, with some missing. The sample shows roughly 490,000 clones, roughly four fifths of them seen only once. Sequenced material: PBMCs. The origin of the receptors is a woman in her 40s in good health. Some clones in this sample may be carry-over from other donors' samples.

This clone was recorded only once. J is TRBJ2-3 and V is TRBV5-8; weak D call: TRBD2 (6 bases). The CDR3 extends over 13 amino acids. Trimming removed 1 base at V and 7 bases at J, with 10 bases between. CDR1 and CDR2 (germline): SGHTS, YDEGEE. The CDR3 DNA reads TGTGCCAGCAGCTTGCGGGACTCGTATACGCAGTATTTT. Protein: CASSLRDSYTQYF.

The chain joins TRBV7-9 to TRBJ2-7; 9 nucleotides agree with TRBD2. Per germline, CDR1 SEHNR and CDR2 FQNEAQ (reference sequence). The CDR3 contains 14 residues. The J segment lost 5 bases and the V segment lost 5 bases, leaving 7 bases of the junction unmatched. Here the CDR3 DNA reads TGTGCCAGCAGCATCCCTAGCGGGATCCACGAGCAGTACTTC. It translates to CASSIPSGIHEQYF.

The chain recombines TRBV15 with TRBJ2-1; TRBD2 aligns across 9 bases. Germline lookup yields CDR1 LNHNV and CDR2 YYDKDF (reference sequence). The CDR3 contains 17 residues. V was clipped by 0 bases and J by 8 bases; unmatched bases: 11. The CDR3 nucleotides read TGTGCCACCAGCAGAGATCTAGGCGGGAGGGCCCTAGATGAGCAGTTCTTC. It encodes CATSRDLGGRALDEQFF.

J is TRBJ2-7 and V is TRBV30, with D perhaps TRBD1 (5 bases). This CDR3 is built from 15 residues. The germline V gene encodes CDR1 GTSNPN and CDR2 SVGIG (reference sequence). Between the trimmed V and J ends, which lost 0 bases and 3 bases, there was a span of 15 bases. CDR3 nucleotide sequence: TGTGCCTGGAGTGTAAGTCAGGGCCGTAGCTACGAGCAGTACTTC. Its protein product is CAWSVSQGRSYEQYF.

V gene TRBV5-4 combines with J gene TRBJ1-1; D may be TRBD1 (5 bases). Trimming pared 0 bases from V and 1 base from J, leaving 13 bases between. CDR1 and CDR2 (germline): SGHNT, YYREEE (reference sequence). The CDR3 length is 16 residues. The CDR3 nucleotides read TGTGCCAGCAGCTTGGGTCACGACAGAGGGAACACTGAAGCTTTCTTT. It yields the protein CASSLGHDRGNTEAFF.

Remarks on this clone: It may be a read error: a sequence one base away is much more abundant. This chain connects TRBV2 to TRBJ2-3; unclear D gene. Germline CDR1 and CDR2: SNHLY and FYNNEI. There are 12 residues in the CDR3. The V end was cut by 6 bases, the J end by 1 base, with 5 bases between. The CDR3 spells CASSPGTDTQYF. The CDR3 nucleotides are TGTGCCAGCAGCCCGGGCACAGATACGCAGTATTTT.

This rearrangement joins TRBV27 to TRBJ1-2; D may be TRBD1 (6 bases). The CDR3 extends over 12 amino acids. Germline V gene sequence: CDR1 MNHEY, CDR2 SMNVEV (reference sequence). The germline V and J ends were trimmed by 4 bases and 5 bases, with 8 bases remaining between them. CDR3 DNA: TGTGCCAGCAGTTCAGGGACATATGGCTACACCTTC. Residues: CASSSGTYGYTF.

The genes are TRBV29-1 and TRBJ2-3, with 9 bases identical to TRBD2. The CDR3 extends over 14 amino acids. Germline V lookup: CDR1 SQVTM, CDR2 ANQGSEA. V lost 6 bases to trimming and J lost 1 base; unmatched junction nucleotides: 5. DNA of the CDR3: TGCAGCGTCACCTCTAGCGGGGGCACAGATACGCAGTATTTT. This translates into CSVTSSGGTDTQYF.

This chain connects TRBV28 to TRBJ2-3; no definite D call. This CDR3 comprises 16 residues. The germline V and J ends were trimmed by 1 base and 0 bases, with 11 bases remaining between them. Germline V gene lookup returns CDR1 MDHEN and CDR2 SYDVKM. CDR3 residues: CASSLFRHGSTDTQYF. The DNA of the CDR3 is TGTGCCAGCAGTTTATTTCGGCACGGCAGCACAGATACGCAGTATTTT.

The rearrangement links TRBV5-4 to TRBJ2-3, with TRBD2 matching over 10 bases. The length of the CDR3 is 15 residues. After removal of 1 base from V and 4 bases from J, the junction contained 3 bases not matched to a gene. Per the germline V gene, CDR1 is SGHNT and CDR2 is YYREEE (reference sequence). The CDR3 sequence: CASSLTSGIADTQYF. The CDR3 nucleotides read TGTGCCAGCAGCTTGACTAGCGGGATTGCAGATACGCAGTATTTT.

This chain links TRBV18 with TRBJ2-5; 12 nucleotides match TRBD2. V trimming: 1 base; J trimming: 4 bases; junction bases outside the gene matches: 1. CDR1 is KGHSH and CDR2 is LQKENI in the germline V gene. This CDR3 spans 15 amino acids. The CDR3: CASSPLLAGGETQYF. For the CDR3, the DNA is TGTGCCAGCTCACCACTACTAGCGGGAGGAGAGACCCAGTACTTC.

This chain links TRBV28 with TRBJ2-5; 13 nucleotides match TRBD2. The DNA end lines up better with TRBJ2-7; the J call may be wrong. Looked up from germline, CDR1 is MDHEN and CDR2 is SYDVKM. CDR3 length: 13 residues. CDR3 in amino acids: CASGLAGDGEQYF. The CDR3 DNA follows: TGTGCCAGTGGACTAGCGGGAGACGGCGAGCAGTACTTC.

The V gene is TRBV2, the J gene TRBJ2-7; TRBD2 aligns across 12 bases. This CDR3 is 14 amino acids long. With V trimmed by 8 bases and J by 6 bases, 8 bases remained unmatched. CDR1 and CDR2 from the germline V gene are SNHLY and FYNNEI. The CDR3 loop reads CASSWTSGTGEQYF. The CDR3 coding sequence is TGTGCCAGCTCGTGGACTAGCGGGACTGGCGAGCAGTACTTC.

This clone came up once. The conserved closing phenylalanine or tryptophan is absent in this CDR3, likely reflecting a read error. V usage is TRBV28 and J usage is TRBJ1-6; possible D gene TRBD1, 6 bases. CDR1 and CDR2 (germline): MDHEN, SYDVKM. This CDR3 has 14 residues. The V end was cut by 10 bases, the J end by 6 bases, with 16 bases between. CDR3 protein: CATGGGPSNSPLHC. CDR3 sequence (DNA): TGTGCCACCGGGGGGGGGCCTTCTAATTCACCCCTCCACTGT.

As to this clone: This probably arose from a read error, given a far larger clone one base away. The chain's CDR3 is CASSLRQQGGNQPQHF. The CDR3 DNA reads TGTGCCAGTAGTTTAAGACAACAGGGGGGCAATCAGCCCCAGCATTTT. V is TRBV19 and J is TRBJ1-5, with 8 positions matching TRBD1. J lost 2 bases, V lost 5 bases, and 8 bases had no gene match. The germline V gene has CDR1 LNHDA and CDR2 SQIVND (reference sequence). The CDR3 is 16 amino acids.

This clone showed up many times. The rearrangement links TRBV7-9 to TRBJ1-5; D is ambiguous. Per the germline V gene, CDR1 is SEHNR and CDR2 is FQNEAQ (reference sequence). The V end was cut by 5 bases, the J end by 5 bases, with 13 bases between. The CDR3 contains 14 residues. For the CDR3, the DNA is TGTGCCAGCAGCACCGGAGAATGGTATCAGCCCCAGCATTTT. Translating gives CASSTGEWYQPQHF.

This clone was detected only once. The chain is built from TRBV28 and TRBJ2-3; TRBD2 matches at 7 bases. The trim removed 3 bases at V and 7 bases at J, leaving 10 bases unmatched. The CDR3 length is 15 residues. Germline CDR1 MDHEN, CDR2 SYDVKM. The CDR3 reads CASSFERDGGNTQYF. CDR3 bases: TGTGCCAGCAGTTTTGAGCGGGACGGTGGGAATACGCAGTATTTT.

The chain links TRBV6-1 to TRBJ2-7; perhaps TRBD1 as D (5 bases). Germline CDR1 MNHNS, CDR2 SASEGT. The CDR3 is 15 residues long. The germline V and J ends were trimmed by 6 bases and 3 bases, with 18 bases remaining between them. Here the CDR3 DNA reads TGTGCCAGCAGGCACAACACAGGCGCCCGCTACGAGCAGTACTTC. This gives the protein CASRHNTGARYEQYF.

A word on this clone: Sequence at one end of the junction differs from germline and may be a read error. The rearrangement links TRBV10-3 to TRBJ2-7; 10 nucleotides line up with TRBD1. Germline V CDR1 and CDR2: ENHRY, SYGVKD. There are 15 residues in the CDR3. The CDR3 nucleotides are TGTGCCATCAGCTCGGGGGACAGGGGTTCCTACAAGCAGTACTTC. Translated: CAISSGDRGSYKQYF.

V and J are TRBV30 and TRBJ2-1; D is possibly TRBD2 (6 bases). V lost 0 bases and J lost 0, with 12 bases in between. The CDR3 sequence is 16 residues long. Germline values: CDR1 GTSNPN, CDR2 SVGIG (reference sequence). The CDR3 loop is CAWSVGDWSSYNEQFF. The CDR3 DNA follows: TGTGCCTGGAGTGTAGGGGACTGGAGCTCCTACAATGAGCAGTTCTTC.

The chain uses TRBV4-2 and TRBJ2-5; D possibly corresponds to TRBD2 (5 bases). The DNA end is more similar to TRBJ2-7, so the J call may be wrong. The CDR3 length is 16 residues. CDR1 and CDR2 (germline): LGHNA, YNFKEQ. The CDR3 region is CASSQDPGGGSYEQYF. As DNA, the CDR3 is TGTGCCAGCAGCCAAGATCCCGGAGGTGGGTCCTACGAGCAGTACTTC.

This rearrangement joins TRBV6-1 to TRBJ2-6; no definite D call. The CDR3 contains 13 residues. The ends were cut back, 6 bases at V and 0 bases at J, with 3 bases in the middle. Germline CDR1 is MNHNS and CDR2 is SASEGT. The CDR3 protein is CASRDSGANVLTF. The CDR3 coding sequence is TGTGCCAGCAGGGACTCTGGGGCCAACGTCCTGACTTTC.

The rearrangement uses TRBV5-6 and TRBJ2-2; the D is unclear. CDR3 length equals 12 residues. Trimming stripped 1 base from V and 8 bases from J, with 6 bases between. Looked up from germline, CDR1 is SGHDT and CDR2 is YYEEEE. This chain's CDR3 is CASSLLWGELFF. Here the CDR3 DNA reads TGTGCCAGCAGCTTGCTTTGGGGGGAGCTGTTTTTT. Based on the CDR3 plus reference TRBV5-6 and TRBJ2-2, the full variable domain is DAGVTQSPTHLIKTRGQQVTLRCSPKSGHDTVSWYQQALGQGPQFIFQYYEEEERQRGNFPDRFSGHQFPNYSSELNVNALLLGDSALYLCASSLLWGELFFGEGSRLTVL.

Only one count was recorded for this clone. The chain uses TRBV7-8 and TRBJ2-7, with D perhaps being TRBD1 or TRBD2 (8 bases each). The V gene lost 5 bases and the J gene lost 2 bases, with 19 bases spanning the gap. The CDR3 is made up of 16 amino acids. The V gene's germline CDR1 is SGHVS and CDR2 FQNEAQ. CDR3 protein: CASSPGGGGPTYEQYF. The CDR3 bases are TGTGCCAGCAGCCCAGGGGGCGGGGGGCCCACCTACGAGCAGTACTTC.

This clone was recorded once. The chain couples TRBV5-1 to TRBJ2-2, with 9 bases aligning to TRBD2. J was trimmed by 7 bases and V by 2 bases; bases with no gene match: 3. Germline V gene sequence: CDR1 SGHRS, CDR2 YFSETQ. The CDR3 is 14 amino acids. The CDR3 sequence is CASSFQREDGELFF. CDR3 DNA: TGCGCCAGCAGCTTCCAGCGGGAGGACGGGGAGCTGTTTTTT.

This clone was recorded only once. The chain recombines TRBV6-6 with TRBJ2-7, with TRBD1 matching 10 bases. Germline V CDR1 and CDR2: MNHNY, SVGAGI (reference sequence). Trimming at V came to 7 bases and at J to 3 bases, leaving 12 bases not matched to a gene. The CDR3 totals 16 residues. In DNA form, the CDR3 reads TGTGCCAGCAACGAGAAGGTGGGACAGGGGCTCTACGAGCAGTACTTC. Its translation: CASNEKVGQGLYEQYF.

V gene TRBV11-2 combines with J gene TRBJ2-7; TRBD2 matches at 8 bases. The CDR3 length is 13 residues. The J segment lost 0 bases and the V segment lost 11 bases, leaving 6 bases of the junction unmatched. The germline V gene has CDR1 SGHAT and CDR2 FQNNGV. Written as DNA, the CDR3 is TGTGCCTCAGACAGCGGGAGCTCCTACGAGCAGTACTTC. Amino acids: CASDSGSSYEQYF.

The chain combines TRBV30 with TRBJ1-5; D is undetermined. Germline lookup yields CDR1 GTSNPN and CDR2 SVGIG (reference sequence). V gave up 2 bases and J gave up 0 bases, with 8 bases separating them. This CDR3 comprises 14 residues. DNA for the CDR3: TGTGCCTGGAGTAGAGGTCTTAGCAATCAGCCCCAGCATTTT. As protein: CAWSRGLSNQPQHF.

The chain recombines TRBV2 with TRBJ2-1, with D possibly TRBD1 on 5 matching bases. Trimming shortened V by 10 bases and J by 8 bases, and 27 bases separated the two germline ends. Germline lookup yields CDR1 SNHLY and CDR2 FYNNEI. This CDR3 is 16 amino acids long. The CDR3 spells CATNPSDSPDEDEQFF. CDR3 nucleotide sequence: TGTGCCACCAACCCCTCCGACAGTCCCGATGAAGATGAGCAGTTCTTC.